Below, 3 T cell receptor beta chains from the same sample are listed, as sequenced in a study of cytomegalovirus exposure and HLA in healthy donors. The PCR contained 60 Vbeta and 13 Jbeta primers. Clones were sequenced by immunoSEQ multiplex PCR, and TCRdb holds only the in-frame ones, with some missing. The table has more than 150,000 clones, around 74% seen once; the top ten hold roughly 1.5%. The sequencing sample was made of PBMCs. These receptors were collected from a girl aged 5 to 17 in good health and CMV-seropositive.

The chain links TRBV5-1 to TRBJ2-1; 14 bases agree with TRBD2. The CDR3 consists of 18 residues. Germline CDR1 reads SGHRS; CDR2 reads YFSETQ. V was pared by 3 bases and J by 0 bases, with 5 bases of the junction left unmatched. The CDR3 here is CASSSWTSGGISYNEQFF. The CDR3 region has the DNA TGCGCCAGCAGCTCCTGGACTAGCGGGGGGATCTCCTACAATGAGCAGTTCTTC.

The V gene is TRBV19, the J gene TRBJ2-2; D possibly corresponds to TRBD1 (6 bases). CDR3 length equals 15 residues. Trimming stripped 4 bases from V and 2 bases from J, with 11 bases between. CDR1 is LNHDA, CDR2 SQIVND, per germline (reference sequence). The CDR3 loop is CASSTRDTNTGELFF. For the CDR3, the DNA is TGTGCCAGTAGTACACGGGACACCAACACCGGGGAGCTGTTTTTT.

A note on this clone: Distinct nucleotide sequences in the sample also encode this CDR3. The chain links TRBV5-1 to TRBJ2-3; the D gene is possibly TRBD2 (5 bases). CDR1 is SGHRS and CDR2 is YFSETQ in the germline V gene. Trimming took 0 bases from V and 1 from J, leaving 6 bases between them. This CDR3 contains 14 residues. The CDR3 DNA reads as TGCGCCAGCAGCTTGGGGGGAGGCACAGATACGCAGTATTTT. Protein: CASSLGGGTDTQYF.